These 23 T cell receptor beta chains share one sample of origin, sequenced in a study of beta chain features in type 1 diabetes. The entirety of the isolated RNA underwent reverse transcription, so expressed TCRB transcripts were sequenced. Profiled with immunoSEQ multiplex PCR; TCRdb holds only in-frame clones, not every one. This sample has about 240,000 clones, with 25% to 30% found just once. Sequences were obtained from central memory CD4+ T cells from blood. These receptors came from a man aged 30 to 45 in good health.

This clone was picked up a small number of times. The chain combines TRBV13 with TRBJ1-1, with D uncertain. Trimming took 2 bases from V and 9 from J, leaving 16 bases between them. CDR1 PRHDT and CDR2 FYEKMQ come from the germline V gene (reference sequence). This CDR3 has 14 amino acids. CDR3 loop: CASSLRLQIDKAFF. CDR3 bases: TGTGCCAGCAGCTTAAGGCTGCAGATAGATAAAGCTTTCTTT.

This clone was counted many times. This chain's CDR3 is CSVSRTSSYNEQFF. CDR3 DNA sequence: TGCAGCGTTTCCAGGACAAGCTCCTACAATGAGCAGTTCTTC. The chain employs TRBV29-1 and TRBJ2-1, with a tentative D call TRBD1 (5 bases). The CDR3 loop spans 14 amino acids. The V end was cut by 5 bases, the J end by 0 bases, with 11 bases between. The germline gives CDR1 SQVTM, CDR2 ANQGSEA.

The chain is built from TRBV5-6 and TRBJ2-5, with D possibly TRBD1 on 6 matching bases. Germline V gene data show CDR1 as SGHDT and CDR2 as YYEEEE. Trimming pared 4 bases from V and 2 bases from J, leaving 12 bases between. The CDR3 runs to 14 residues. The CDR3 DNA reads as TGTGCCAGCAGCCGCTCTAGGGGGCAAGAGACCCAGTACTTC. Residues: CASSRSRGQETQYF.

The J gene is TRBJ2-5, the V gene TRBV27, with a possible D match to TRBD2 (5 bases). This CDR3 spans 15 amino acids. Germline values: CDR1 MNHEY, CDR2 SMNVEV (reference sequence). The V end lost 5 bases, the J end lost 2 bases, and 15 bases lay between the germline ends. The CDR3 bases are TGTGCCAGCAGTGCCGACACCCGAGGGCAAGAGACCCAGTACTTC. It yields the protein CASSADTRGQETQYF.

The genes are TRBV7-2 and TRBJ1-5; no clear D gene. The V end lost 3 bases, the J end lost 5 bases, and 11 bases lay between the germline ends. Germline lookup yields CDR1 SGHTA and CDR2 FQGNSA. The length of the CDR3 is 14 residues. The CDR3 coding sequence is TGTGCCAGCAGCTTCGTCGGGGTCGATCAGCCCCAGCATTTT. Its protein is CASSFVGVDQPQHF.

There are a few counts of this clone. V usage is TRBV19 and J usage is TRBJ2-4, with 10 bases identical to TRBD1. Germline CDR1 LNHDA, CDR2 SQIVND (reference sequence). V was pared by 5 bases and J by 4 bases, with 5 bases of the junction left unmatched. CDR3 length equals 15 residues. This chain's CDR3 is CASSPADRGKNIQYF. CDR3 bases: TGTGCCAGTAGTCCCGCGGACAGGGGGAAAAACATTCAGTACTTC.

In regard to this clone: The sample holds other DNA sequences that translate to the same CDR3. This rearrangement joins TRBV7-9 to TRBJ1-1; tentative D call: TRBD1 (5 bases). This CDR3 comprises 14 residues. Trimming stripped 2 bases from V and 1 base from J, with 8 bases between. Germline CDR1 reads SEHNR; CDR2 reads FQNEAQ (reference sequence). The CDR3 bases are TGTGCCAGCAGCTTACAGGGAGAGAACACTGAAGCTTTCTTT. Its translation is CASSLQGENTEAFF.

This clone was recorded many times. The chain has TRBV6-4 and TRBJ2-3; D is tentatively TRBD1 or TRBD2 (5 bases each). This CDR3 has 14 residues. The V end lost 8 bases, the J end lost 6 bases, and 18 bases lay between the germline ends. The germline V gene encodes CDR1 MRHNA and CDR2 SNTAGT. DNA of the CDR3: TGTGCCAGCTCACGGAACGGGGACCGGGATACGCAGTATTTT. Its translation is CASSRNGDRDTQYF.

The table lists this clone with a few counts. V usage is TRBV9 and J usage is TRBJ2-2; D remains unclear. V was cut by 3 bases and J by 6 bases, with 9 bases left in between. The CDR3 extends over 13 amino acids. From germline, CDR1 is SGDLS and CDR2 YYNGEE. CDR3 nucleotide sequence: TGTGCCAGCAGCGGGGCCTTGGCCGGGGAGCTGTTTTTT. It is translated as CASSGALAGELFF.

This clone was observed a few times. The chain combines TRBV9 with TRBJ2-5, with 13 positions matching TRBD2. The CDR3 contains 17 residues. CDR1 SGDLS and CDR2 YYNGEE come from the germline V gene. J lost 1 base, V lost 4 bases, and 7 bases had no gene match. CDR3 sequence (DNA): TGTGCCAGCAGCTCTGGGACTAGCGGGATAACCCAAGAGACCCAGTACTTC. Translation gives CASSSGTSGITQETQYF. Together with reference TRBV9 and TRBJ2-5, the CDR3 gives the full variable domain: DSGVTQTPKHLITATGQRVTLRCSPRSGDLSVYWYQQSLDQGLQFLIQYYNGEERAKGNILERFSAQQFPDLHSELNLSSLELGDSALYFCASSSGTSGITQETQYFGPGTRLLVL.

This clone has only a few counts. The J gene is TRBJ1-6, the V gene TRBV5-4; D is unresolved. The ends were cut back, 4 bases at V and 7 bases at J, with 15 bases in the middle. Germline assignment: CDR1 SGHNT and CDR2 YYREEE (reference sequence). The CDR3 is 15 amino acids. DNA for the CDR3: TGTGCCAGCAGCACAGAAGCTGGCCTGAATTCACCCCTCCACTTT. Translated: CASSTEAGLNSPLHF. The full variable domain, rest sourced from reference TRBV5-4 and TRBJ1-6, is ETGVTQSPTHLIKTRGQQVTLRCSSQSGHNTVSWYQQALGQGPQFIFQYYREEENGRGNFPPRFSGLQFPNYSSELNVNALELDDSALYLCASSTEAGLNSPLHFGNGTRLTVT.

This clone occurred many times. The chain joins TRBV7-6 to TRBJ1-6; 9 bases are a match to TRBD1. This CDR3 spans 17 amino acids. In germline, CDR1 is SGHVS, CDR2 FNYEAQ. Trimming at V came to 1 base and at J to 9 bases, leaving 10 bases not matched to a gene. CDR3 sequence reads: CASSLGRDRAFGSPLHF. CDR3 DNA: TGTGCCAGCAGCTTAGGACGGGACAGGGCTTTTGGTTCACCCCTCCACTTT.

The chain couples TRBV10-3 to TRBJ2-2; D unclear. The CDR3 totals 15 residues. In germline, CDR1 is ENHRY, CDR2 SYGVKD. Trimming stripped 0 bases from V and 4 bases from J, with 9 bases between. The CDR3 region is CAISESGRITGELFF. The CDR3 DNA is TGTGCCATCAGTGAGTCGGGTAGAATCACCGGGGAGCTGTTTTTT.

The chain recombines TRBV20-1 with TRBJ2-5; TRBD2 aligns across 7 bases. The J call may be faulty, since TRBJ2-7 better matches the DNA end. There are 11 residues in the CDR3. Per the germline V gene, CDR1 is DFQATT and CDR2 is SNEGSKA (reference sequence). CDR3 sequence (DNA): TGCATGGGGGGGAGGGACTACGAGCAGTACTTC. Protein: CMGGRDYEQYF.

The chain couples TRBV7-2 to TRBJ2-7; TRBD2 aligns across 11 bases. The V segment lost 3 bases and the J segment 2 bases; nucleotides outside the gene matches: 9. Germline V gene sequence: CDR1 SGHTA, CDR2 FQGNSA. This CDR3 is 17 amino acids long. The CDR3 is CASSFGTSGRRAYEQYF. The CDR3 coding sequence is TGTGCCAGCAGCTTCGGGACTAGCGGTCGCAGGGCCTACGAGCAGTACTTC.

This clone has more than one count but fewer than ten. This chain joins TRBV2 and TRBJ2-1; D perhaps matches TRBD2 (6 bases). Germline loops: CDR1 SNHLY, CDR2 FYNNEI. V was pared by 1 base and J by 6 bases, with 13 bases between. The CDR3 is made up of 15 amino acids. CDR3: CASSEGGTYFNEQFF. The CDR3 nucleotides read TGTGCCAGCAGTGAAGGGGGGACTTATTTCAATGAGCAGTTCTTC.

This clone appeared a few times. This chain's CDR3 is CASSAQADPFF. The CDR3 DNA reads TGTGCCAGCAGCGCTCAAGCGGACCCTTTCTTT. This chain uses TRBV7-2 with TRBJ1-1; D remains unclear. This CDR3 has 11 residues. Germline lookup yields CDR1 SGHTA and CDR2 FQGNSA. Trimming removed 5 bases at V and 12 bases at J, with 13 bases between. The variable domain in full, completed from reference TRBV7-2 and TRBJ1-1, reads GAGVSQSPSNKVTEKGKDVELRCDPISGHTALYWYRQSLGQGLEFLIYFQGNSAPDKSGLPSDRFSAERTGGSVSTLTIQRTQQEDSAVYLCASSAQADPFFGQGTRLTVV.

Only a few counts were recorded for this clone. The sample holds other DNA sequences that translate to the same CDR3. The chain has TRBV2 and TRBJ2-7; no firm D call. CDR1 SNHLY and CDR2 FYNNEI come from the germline V gene. The CDR3 is 11 residues long. V was shortened by 4 bases and J by 4 bases, with 5 bases between the two germline ends. The CDR3 loop is CASSGKYEQYF. CDR3 coding DNA: TGTGCCAGCAGTGGAAAGTACGAGCAGTACTTC.

There are a few counts of this clone. CDR3 nucleotide sequence: TGTGCCAGCAGCTGGCTTCCGGGACAGGGAATCGAGACCCAGTACTTC. Its protein product is CASSWLPGQGIETQYF. V usage is TRBV11-1 and J usage is TRBJ2-5, with 9 bases that match TRBD1. CDR1 is SGHAT, CDR2 FQDESV, per germline (reference sequence). V dropped 4 bases and J dropped 5; count of bases not matched to a gene: 11. The length of the CDR3 is 16 residues.

This clone has more than one count but fewer than ten. CDR3 nucleotide sequence: TGCGCCAGCAGCTTACCCCGGGACTCCTCCTACAATGAGCAGTTCTTC. Translating gives CASSLPRDSSYNEQFF. The chain recombines TRBV5-1 with TRBJ2-1, with a weak D call TRBD2 (6 bases). Germline lookup yields CDR1 SGHRS and CDR2 YFSETQ. The CDR3 extends over 16 amino acids. Trimming shortened V by 2 bases and J by 0 bases, and 12 bases separated the two germline ends.

This clone was counted between two and nine times. Other DNA sequences within the sample encode an identical CDR3. V gene TRBV29-1 combines with J gene TRBJ2-1; the match to TRBD1 covers 8 bases. V was clipped by 7 bases and J by 2 bases; unmatched bases: 16. Germline CDR1 SQVTM, CDR2 ANQGSEA. This CDR3 comprises 17 residues. CDR3 DNA sequence: TGCAGCGGCCTTCCTGGGCGCGGGACAGGAGCCTACAATGAGCAGTTCTTC. Amino acids: CSGLPGRGTGAYNEQFF.

This sequence joins TRBV4-2 and TRBJ1-1; D is uncertain. The CDR3 loop spans 15 amino acids. The V end lost 0 bases, the J end lost 4 bases, and 12 bases lay between the germline ends. Germline loops: CDR1 LGHNA, CDR2 YNFKEQ. CDR3 sequence reads: CASSQEGRVGTEAFF. CDR3 DNA: TGTGCCAGCAGCCAAGAGGGAAGGGTGGGCACTGAAGCTTTCTTT.

This clone was counted a few times. The chain joins TRBV30 to TRBJ2-7; 7 nucleotides line up with TRBD1. This CDR3 spans 13 amino acids. CDR1 and CDR2 (germline): GTSNPN, SVGIG (reference sequence). V lost 4 bases to trimming and J lost 5 bases; unmatched junction nucleotides: 8. The DNA of the CDR3 is TGTGCCTGGACTCGACAGGGTTTGGACGAGCAGTACTTC. It translates to CAWTRQGLDEQYF.